The clone carrying this TCR beta chain was seen many times. This sample was taken from a study of spatial heterogeneity in lung cancer. On the study more broadly: Sequenced were any available follow-up PBMC samples, which had been obtained a median of approximately two years after resection.

Time point specified: blood at routine non-recurrence follow-up after resection. Extraction of whole RNA from tumor, nontumor lung or frozen PBMC preceded unsorted sequencing. TCRdb re-derived calls from the 5' RACE reads in MiXCR, one entry per CDR3 protein. The table lists 35,000 to 45,000 distinct CDR3 sequences, about 7.9% of them singletons. This receptor was taken from a male donor with early-stage non-small cell lung cancer. This specimen was PBMCs, taken at follow-up.

The CDR3 sequence: CASLRSGWGPRTQYF. Here the CDR3 DNA reads TGTGCCAGCCTCCGGTCCGGGTGGGGCCCTAGGACCCAGTACTTC. This chain uses TRBV11-3 with TRBJ2-5; D is possibly TRBD1 (5 bases). The V and J ends lost 8 bases and 7 bases respectively, with 23 bases between them. There are 15 residues in the CDR3. Germline V gene data show CDR1 as SGHNT and CDR2 as YENEEA.